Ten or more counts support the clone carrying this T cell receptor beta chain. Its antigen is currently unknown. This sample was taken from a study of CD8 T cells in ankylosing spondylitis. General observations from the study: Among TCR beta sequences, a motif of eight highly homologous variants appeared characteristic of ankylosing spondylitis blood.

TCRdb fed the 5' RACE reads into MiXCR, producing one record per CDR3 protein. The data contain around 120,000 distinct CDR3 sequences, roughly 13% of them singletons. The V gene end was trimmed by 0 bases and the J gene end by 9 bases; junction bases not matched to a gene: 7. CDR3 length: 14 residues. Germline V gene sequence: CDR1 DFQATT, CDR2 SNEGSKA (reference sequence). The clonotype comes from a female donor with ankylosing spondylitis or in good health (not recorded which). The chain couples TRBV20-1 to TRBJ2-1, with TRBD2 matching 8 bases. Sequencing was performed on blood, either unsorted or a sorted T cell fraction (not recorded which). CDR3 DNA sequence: TGCAGTGCTAGAGATCCCGGGGGGGCCACTGAGCAGTTCTTC. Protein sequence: CSARDPGGATEQFF.